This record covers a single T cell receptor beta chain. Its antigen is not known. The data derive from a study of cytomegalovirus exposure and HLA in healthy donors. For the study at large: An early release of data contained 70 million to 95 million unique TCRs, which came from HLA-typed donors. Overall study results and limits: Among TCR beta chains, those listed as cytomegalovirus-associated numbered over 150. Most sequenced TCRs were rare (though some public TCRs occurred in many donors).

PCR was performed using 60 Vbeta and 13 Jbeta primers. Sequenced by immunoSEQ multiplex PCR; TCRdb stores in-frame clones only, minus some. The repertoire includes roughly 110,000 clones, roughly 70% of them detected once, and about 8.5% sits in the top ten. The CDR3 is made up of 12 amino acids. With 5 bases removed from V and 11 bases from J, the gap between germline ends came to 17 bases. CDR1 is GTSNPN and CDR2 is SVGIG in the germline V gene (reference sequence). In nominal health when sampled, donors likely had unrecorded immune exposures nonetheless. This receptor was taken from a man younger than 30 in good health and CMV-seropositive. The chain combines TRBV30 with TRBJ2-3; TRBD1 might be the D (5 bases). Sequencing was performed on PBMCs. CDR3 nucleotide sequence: TGTGCCTGGTTATCGGTAGGGGTTGGGCAGTATTTT. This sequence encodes CAWLSVGVGQYF.